A selection of T cell receptor beta chains follows, all from one sample in a study of cytomegalovirus exposure and HLA in healthy donors. Clones were read by immunoSEQ multiplex PCR, and TCRdb kept only the in-frame ones, dropping some. The table records around 100,000 clones, roughly 68% of them present only once. Sequenced input: PBMCs. The source of these receptors is a woman aged 25 to 45 in good health and CMV-seronegative. Both conserved end residues are part of each CDR3. D genes are given only for firm matches. Clone size, where shown, is once, few, many, or a class for clones that have expanded.

clone_size d_call cdr3_length j_call v_call cdr3_nt cdr3_aa
few NA 14 TRBJ1-1 TRBV27 TGTGCCAGCAGGATTACGACAGTGAACACTGAAGCTTTCTTT CASRITTVNTEAFF
NA NA 14 TRBJ1-1 TRBV5-4 TGTGCCAGCAGCTTGGCCGACAAGAACACTGAAGCTTTCTTT CASSLADKNTEAFF
NA NA 12 TRBJ2-7 TRBV2 TGTGCCAGCAGTCCCCTCGTATACGAGCAGTACTTC CASSPLVYEQYF
NA TRBD2 15 TRBJ2-3 TRBV6-5 TGTGCCAGCAGGACGACTAGCGGGAAGACAGATACGCAGTATTTT CASRTTSGKTDTQYF
NA NA 15 TRBJ2-3 TRBV2 TGTGCCAGCAGCGACCCCGGGATTAGCACAGATACGCAGTATTTT CASSDPGISTDTQYF
NA TRBD2 17 TRBJ2-1 TRBV9 TGTGCCAGCAGCGTAGGCGGGAGGGCCAACTCCTACAATGAGCAGTTCTTC CASSVGGRANSYNEQFF
NA TRBD2 15 TRBJ2-1 TRBV14 TGTGCCAGCAGCCAAGATGTTAGCGGGACCGGTGAGCAGTTCTTC CASSQDVSGTGEQFF
NA NA 16 TRBJ1-5 TRBV4-2 TGTGCCAGCAGCCAGAACAGGGCGTTTAGCAATCAGCCCCAGCATTTT CASSQNRAFSNQPQHF
NA TRBD2 14 TRBJ2-7 TRBV6-5 TGTGCCAGCAGCATGTACCCTAGCGGCTACGAGCAGTACTTC CASSMYPSGYEQYF
few NA 14 TRBJ1-3 TRBV4-2 TGTGCCAGCAGCCAAGGGGGGCACGGAAACACCATATATTTT CASSQGGHGNTIYF
once TRBD1 14 TRBJ1-5 TRBV15 TGTGCCACCAGCAGGGAGGACAGGGTGGTGCCCCAGCATTTT CATSREDRVVPQHF
few TRBD2 15 TRBJ2-3 TRBV6-5 TGTGCCAGCAGTTACGAGCGGGGGAGCACAGATACGCAGTATTTT CASSYERGSTDTQYF
NA NA 16 TRBJ1-5 TRBV6-1 TGTGCCAGCAGTGAAGATGCGGCAGGGTTTCGCCAGCCCCAGCATTTT CASSEDAAGFRQPQHF
few NA 11 TRBJ1-2 TRBV20-1 TGCAGTGCTAGCCCGGGCTATGGCTACACCTTC CSASPGYGYTF
NA TRBD1 16 TRBJ2-5 TRBV2 TGTGCCAGTTCCCGCCGGACAGGGGGCGTTCCCAAGACCCAGTACTTC CASSRRTGGVPKTQYF
NA TRBD1 14 TRBJ2-7 TRBV5-4 TGTGCCAGCAGCTTGGCGGGACAGACCTACGAGCAGTACTTC CASSLAGQTYEQYF
NA NA 16 TRBJ2-1 TRBV30 TGTGCCTGGAGTAGGTGGGAGGGGGAACTAGGCTATGAGCAGTTCTTC CAWSRWEGELGYEQFF
NA TRBD2 15 TRBJ2-3 TRBV9 TGTGCCAGCAGCGTTCTGGCGGGAGCGACAGATACGCAGTATTTT CASSVLAGATDTQYF
few NA 13 TRBJ1-1 TRBV28 TGTGCCAGCAGTTTGGGGAGAGACGCCGAAGCTTTCTTT CASSLGRDAEAFF
NA TRBD1 13 TRBJ1-2 TRBV29-1 TGCAGCGTTCAGGGGGACAGGGTCCATGGCTACACCTTC CSVQGDRVHGYTF
many NA 14 TRBJ2-1 TRBV6-5 TGTGCCAGCAGCTACGACTCCTCGGTGGGTGAGCAGTTCTTC CASSYDSSVGEQFF
NA TRBD1 14 TRBJ2-7 TRBV7-9 TGTGCCAGCAGCCATCCGGACAGGCCCTACGAGCAGTACTTC CASSHPDRPYEQYF
NA TRBD1 16 TRBJ1-2 TRBV19 TGTGCCAGTACTCCCCACCAAGACAGGGTTGAGGATGGCTACACCTTC CASTPHQDRVEDGYTF
NA TRBD2 14 TRBJ2-1 TRBV7-2 TGTGCCAGCAGCTTAGTGGGACTAGCGTCTGAGCAGTTCTTC CASSLVGLASEQFF
NA TRBD1 14 TRBJ1-2 TRBV30 TGTGCCTGGAGGTTGGGACAGCTGCGGGGTGGCTACACCTTC CAWRLGQLRGGYTF
NA TRBD2 15 TRBJ2-7 TRBV15 TGTGCCACCAGCAGAGATCCGAGCGGGAACTACGAGCAGTACTTC CATSRDPSGNYEQYF
NA TRBD1 12 TRBJ1-1 TRBV6-5 TGTGCCAGCAGTTACCGGACAGGGCAAGCTTTCTTT CASSYRTGQAFF
few NA 13 TRBJ2-3 TRBV6-1 TGTGCCAGCAGAGAGACTAGCACAGATACGCAGTATTTT CASRETSTDTQYF
NA TRBD1 14 TRBJ1-2 TRBV19 TGTGCCAGTAGCACTCCTGACAGGGGCTATGGCTACACCTTC CASSTPDRGYGYTF
NA TRBD2 14 TRBJ2-7 TRBV2 TGTGCCAGCAGTGAAGCGGGACTAGCGGGAATTGTGTACTTC CASSEAGLAGIVYF
NA NA 16 TRBJ2-7 TRBV6-5 TGTGCCAGCAGTTACTCGTCTCCGGACACCTCCTACGAGCAGTACTTC CASSYSSPDTSYEQYF
NA NA 13 TRBJ1-1 TRBV7-3 TGTGCCAGCAGCTCGGAAGGGAATAGCGGGGCTTTCTTT CASSSEGNSGAFF
NA TRBD2 15 TRBJ2-7 TRBV18 TGTGCCAGCTCACCACCAGGTCGGGGGGCCTACGAGCAGTACTTC CASSPPGRGAYEQYF